The 21 T cell receptor beta chains listed next were all sequenced from one sample in a study of prognosis after radiotherapy for stage I lung cancer. Using two-round multiplex PCR, the authors amplified TCR beta CDR3 from genomic DNA. Every TRBV and TRBJ gene had its own specific primer in first-round PCR. Each CDR3 protein is one row after TCRdb ran MiXCR on the multiplex PCR reads. In the table there are nearly 25,000 distinct CDR3 sequences, under 40% of which are singletons. The material was PBMCs, obtained before or after stereotactic body radiation therapy (not recorded which). The receptors derive from a donor at least 50 years old with non-small cell lung cancer.

About this clonotype: A read error likely explains this, since a far larger clone differs by one base. This chain joins TRBV6-2 or TRBV6-3 and TRBJ2-1; D is unresolved. This CDR3 has 15 residues. Germline loops: CDR1 MNHEY, CDR2 SVGEGT. In DNA, the CDR3 is TGTGCCAGCAGAGACCAAACGAGCTCCTGCAATGAGCAGTTCTTC. Its translation: CASRDQTSSCNEQFF.

Note on this clonotype: One base away lies a much larger clone, so this may be a sequencing read error. V usage is TRBV7-2 and J usage is TRBJ2-5, with a possible D match to TRBD2 (6 bases). The CDR3 consists of 17 residues. Trimming removed 4 bases at V and 4 bases at J, with 22 bases between. Germline V lookup: CDR1 SGHTA, CDR2 FQGNSA. The chain's CDR3 is CASSSFPRGTLGETQYF. Here the CDR3 DNA reads TGTGCCAGCAGCTCGTTCCCCCGGGGGACGTTGGGAGAGACCCAGTACTTC. Looking up the rest from reference TRBV7-2 and TRBJ2-5 gives the full variable domain: GAGVSQSPSNKVTEKGKDVELRCDPISGHTALYWYRQSLGQGLEFLIYFQGNSAPDKSGLPSDRFSAERTGGSVSTLTIQRTQQEDSAVYLCASSSFPRGTLGETQYFGPGTRLLVL.

This clonotype was detected only a few times. This chain connects TRBV6-4 to TRBJ2-3; possibly TRBD1 for D (6 bases). Per the germline V gene, CDR1 is MRHNA and CDR2 is SNTAGT. Trimming took 4 bases from V and 1 from J, leaving 6 bases between them. The CDR3 runs 13 residues. CDR3 amino acids: CASSAGGTDTQYF. The CDR3 DNA is TGTGCCAGCAGTGCAGGGGGCACAGATACGCAGTATTTT.

This clonotype was seen many times. The CDR3 here is CATQEGTFSPLHF. CDR3 DNA: TGTGCCACCCAAGAAGGGACCTTCTCACCCCTCCACTTT. The chain couples TRBV19 to TRBJ1-6; D possibly corresponds to TRBD1 (5 bases). V lost 10 bases to trimming and J lost 10 bases, with 17 bases between them. Germline values: CDR1 LNHDA, CDR2 SQIVND (reference sequence). This CDR3 has 13 residues.

This clonotype was counted ten times or more. V usage is TRBV6-2 or TRBV6-3 and J usage is TRBJ2-7, with TRBD2 matching over 9 bases. The CDR3 is 14 amino acids. Germline CDR1 reads MNHEY; CDR2 reads SVGEGT. After removal of 2 bases from V and 5 bases from J, the junction contained 4 bases not matched to a gene. The DNA of the CDR3 is TGTGCCAGCAGTTACGCGGGAGGGTTCCACGAGCAGTACTTC. Protein product: CASSYAGGFHEQYF.

This clonotype was counted between two and nine times. CDR3 in DNA: TGTGCCAGCAGCTCGGGGTCGGAGCGGACCTACGAGCAGTACTTC. Amino acid sequence: CASSSGSERTYEQYF. The chain employs TRBV5-4 and TRBJ2-7; maybe TRBD2 (5 bases). With 3 bases removed from V and 2 bases from J, the gap between germline ends came to 15 bases. CDR1 is SGHNT and CDR2 is YYREEE in the germline V gene (reference sequence). This CDR3 region has 15 residues.

This clonotype was detected many times. This chain connects TRBV19 to TRBJ2-2; D might be TRBD1 (6 bases). CDR3 length: 12 residues. Looked up from germline, CDR1 is LNHDA and CDR2 is SQIVND (reference sequence). Trimming took off 6 bases at V and 8 bases at J, with 10 bases between the two ends. The CDR3 loop reads CASRGQGGELFF. CDR3 sequence (DNA): TGTGCCAGTAGAGGGCAGGGGGGGGAGCTGTTTTTT. The complete variable domain, with remaining parts taken from reference TRBV19 and TRBJ2-2, reads DGGITQSPKYLFRKEGQNVTLSCEQNLNHDAMYWYRQDPGQGLRLIYYSQIVNDFQKGDIAEGYSVSREKKESFPLTVTSAQKNPTAFYLCASRGQGGELFFGEGSRLTVL.

The rearrangement uses TRBV10-3 and TRBJ1-1, with a tentative D call TRBD1 (6 bases). CDR3 length: 11 amino acids. Germline V CDR1 and CDR2: ENHRY, SYGVKD. The ends were cut back, 9 bases at V and 1 base at J, with 6 bases in the middle. The CDR3 sequence: CAIQGNTEAFF. The CDR3 DNA follows: TGTGCCATACAGGGGAACACTGAAGCTTTCTTT.

This clonotype was counted many times. V usage is TRBV6-5 and J usage is TRBJ2-5, with D tentatively TRBD2 (5 bases). This CDR3 comprises 15 residues. The germline V gene has CDR1 MNHEY and CDR2 SVGAGI. The ends were cut back, 5 bases at V and 5 bases at J, with 18 bases in the middle. The chain's CDR3 is CASSNPTLGEETQYF. The CDR3 DNA follows: TGTGCCAGCAGTAACCCGACGCTGGGAGAGGAGACCCAGTACTTC.

This clonotype was observed at least ten times. The genes are TRBV5-1 and TRBJ2-3, with 8 bases identical to TRBD1. The CDR3 runs 16 residues. CDR1 is SGHRS and CDR2 is YFSETQ in the germline V gene. V shed 4 bases, J shed 1 base, and the junction held 8 bases outside the gene matches. CDR3 residues: CASSRGQVGGTDTQYF. The CDR3 DNA follows: TGCGCCAGCAGCAGGGGACAGGTGGGGGGCACAGATACGCAGTATTTT.

This clonotype was counted once. The junction does not match germline at one end; this may be a read error. The V call is TRBV2, the J call TRBJ1-5; D not resolved. The CDR3 covers 15 residues. Germline V gene sequence: CDR1 SNHLY, CDR2 FYNNEI. In DNA form, the CDR3 reads TGTGTCAGCAGTGACGAGGCAGGTAGCAATCATCCCCAGCATTTT. This encodes CVSSDEAGSNHPQHF.

This clonotype was observed many times. The J gene is TRBJ1-1, the V gene TRBV6-2 or TRBV6-3; 9 nucleotides agree with TRBD1. The germline V gene encodes CDR1 MNHEY and CDR2 SVGEGT. This CDR3 region has 15 residues. Unmatched junction bases numbered 10, after V lost 5 bases and J lost 6 bases. The CDR3 coding sequence is TGTGCCAGCAGTCACAGGGGACAGGGAGGGCCTGAAGCTTTCTTT. Translating it yields CASSHRGQGGPEAFF.

This clonotype was observed at least ten times. This chain joins TRBV5-1 and TRBJ2-1; 8 bases are shared with TRBD1. Germline V gives CDR1 SGHRS, CDR2 YFSETQ. The ends lost 4 bases at V and 0 bases at J; junction bases unmatched: 6. This CDR3 comprises 16 residues. The DNA of the CDR3 is TGCGCCAGCAGCCGTGACAGGGGAAGCTCCTACAATGAGCAGTTCTTC. Its translation: CASSRDRGSSYNEQFF. The whole variable domain, remainder taken from reference TRBV5-1 and TRBJ2-1, is KAGVTQTPRYLIKTRGQQVTLSCSPISGHRSVSWYQQTPGQGLQFLFEYFSETQRNKGNFPGRFSGRQFSNSRSEMNVSTLELGDSALYLCASSRDRGSSYNEQFFGPGTRLTVL.

The sample holds many counts of this clonotype. The chain uses TRBV7-9 and TRBJ2-3; D gene uncertain. Germline loops: CDR1 SEHNR, CDR2 FQNEAQ (reference sequence). CDR3 length: 14 residues. V was shortened by 2 bases and J by 2 bases, with 8 bases between the two germline ends. The CDR3 DNA follows: TGTGCCAGCAGCTTACGTGACTTCACAGATACGCAGTATTTT. This gives the protein CASSLRDFTDTQYF.

This clonotype was found many times. The chain joins TRBV12-3 or TRBV12-4 to TRBJ1-2, with TRBD1 matching over 7 bases. The CDR3 length is 13 residues. V gave up 10 bases and J gave up 2 bases; unmatched junction bases: 7. The CDR3 region has the DNA TGTGCCATCAGGGGGGTTTCCAACTATGGCTACACCTTC. Residues: CAIRGVSNYGYTF.

This clonotype was observed at least ten times. The chain is built from TRBV28 and TRBJ2-1, with unresolved D. V shed 5 bases and J shed 6 bases, with 8 bases lying between them. CDR3 length: 12 amino acids. Germline V gives CDR1 MDHEN, CDR2 SYDVKM. CDR3 region: CASSSVSNEQFF. The CDR3 DNA reads as TGTGCCAGCAGTAGCGTATCCAATGAGCAGTTCTTC.

V gene TRBV11-1 combines with J gene TRBJ1-1; TRBD1 aligns across 10 bases. This CDR3 contains 15 residues. CDR1 and CDR2 (germline): SGHAT, FQDESV (reference sequence). The ends lost 7 bases at V and 8 bases at J; junction bases unmatched: 13. Written as DNA, the CDR3 is TGTGCCAGCATCCCACGGACAGGGGGAGTGAGGGAAGCTTTCTTT. It encodes CASIPRTGGVREAFF.

Notes on this clonotype: This clone may be a read error of a much larger clone one base away. The V and J genes are TRBV19 and TRBJ2-1; 8 positions agree with TRBD2. CDR3 length equals 17 residues. Germline values: CDR1 LNHDA, CDR2 SQIVND (reference sequence). The CDR3 here is CASSITSGLSSYNERFF. Written as DNA, the CDR3 is TGTGCCAGTAGTATTACTAGCGGTTTAAGCTCCTACAATGAGCGGTTCTTC.

V and J are TRBV12-3 or TRBV12-4 and TRBJ2-2, with 10 bases matching TRBD1. The CDR3 length is 16 residues. The V and J ends lost 7 bases and 11 bases, in that order; junction bases with no gene match: 16. The CDR3 bases are TGTGCCAGCATCCCAATCGACAGGGGGCAGGTCGGTGAGCTGTTTTTT. Translating gives CASIPIDRGQVGELFF.

Comments on this clonotype: A read error may explain this, as a much larger clone is one base away. The V and J genes are TRBV7-8 and TRBJ2-5; D perhaps matches TRBD2 (5 bases). Germline CDR1 reads SGHVS; CDR2 reads FQNEAQ. The length of the CDR3 is 13 residues. Trimming took 7 bases from V and 10 from J, leaving 19 bases between them. The CDR3 loop reads CASIANFGGSQYF. CDR3 DNA: TGTGCCAGCATCGCGAACTTTGGAGGCAGCCAGTACTTC.

This clonotype was observed many times. The rearrangement uses TRBV7-6 and TRBJ2-1; D gene uncertain. Germline CDR1 is SGHVS and CDR2 is FNYEAQ. The CDR3 runs 13 residues. The V gene lost 5 bases and the J gene lost 5 bases, with 10 bases spanning the gap. The CDR3 sequence: CASSTRHNNEQFF. In DNA, the CDR3 is TGTGCCAGCAGCACCCGACATAACAATGAGCAGTTCTTC.